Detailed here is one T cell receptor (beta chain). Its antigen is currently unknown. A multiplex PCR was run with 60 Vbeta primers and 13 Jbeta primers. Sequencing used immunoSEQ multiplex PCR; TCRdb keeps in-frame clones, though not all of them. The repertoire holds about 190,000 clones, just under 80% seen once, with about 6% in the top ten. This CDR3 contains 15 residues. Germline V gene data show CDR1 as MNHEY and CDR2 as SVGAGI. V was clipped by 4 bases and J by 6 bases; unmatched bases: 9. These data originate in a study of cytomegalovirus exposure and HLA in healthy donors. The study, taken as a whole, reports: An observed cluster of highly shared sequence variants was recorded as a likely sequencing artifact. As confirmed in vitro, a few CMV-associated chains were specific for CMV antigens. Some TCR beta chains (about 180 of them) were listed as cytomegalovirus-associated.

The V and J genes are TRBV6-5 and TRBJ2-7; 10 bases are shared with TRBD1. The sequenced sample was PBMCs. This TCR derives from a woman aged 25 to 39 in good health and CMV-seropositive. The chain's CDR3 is CASSFLRTGGPEQYF. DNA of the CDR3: TGTGCCAGCAGTTTCCTCAGGACAGGGGGGCCCGAGCAGTACTTC.